The clone carrying this TCR beta chain was seen many times. Antigen unknown. A single record per CDR3 protein comes from TCRdb applying MiXCR to the 5' RACE reads. This table holds 450,000 to 600,000 distinct CDR3 sequences, roughly 12% found once. This entry belongs to a study of T cells after yellow fever vaccination. Findings and limits, study-wide: Bulk-population clonotypes that are abundant could appear as contaminants in FACS-sorted repertoires.

The V gene's germline CDR1 is DFQATT and CDR2 SNEGSKA (reference sequence). Trimming stripped 1 base from V and 1 base from J, with 8 bases between. The CDR3 length is 14 residues. The specimen comprised PBMCs, sampled on the day of the yellow fever booster vaccination. The receptor comes from a young man who received the YFV17D yellow fever vaccine. The V and J genes are TRBV20-1 and TRBJ2-1; tentatively, D is TRBD1 (6 bases). CDR3 amino acids: CSARVQGSYNEQFF. The CDR3 bases are TGCAGTGCTAGAGTCCAGGGGTCCTACAATGAGCAGTTCTTC.